This TCR beta chain was sequenced for a study of cytomegalovirus exposure and HLA in healthy donors. The study's findings and limits: Some V segments, including TRBV6-2 and TRBV6-3, were excluded as indistinguishable. Sequencing likely produced, as an artifact, a cluster of highly shared sequence variants. A missense variant in DCLRE1C was later tied to TCR beta V- and J-gene trimming.

Primers: 60 Vbeta forward and 13 Jbeta reverse. The repertoire was sequenced with immunoSEQ multiplex PCR; TCRdb's copy has only in-frame clones and lacks some. This sample has 90,000 to 130,000 clones, with more than 65% found just once. For this clone: Its specificity is unknown.

The CDR3 is made up of 15 amino acids. The ends lost 8 bases at V and 1 base at J; junction bases unmatched: 5. CDR1 and CDR2 (germline): SGHTA, FQGNSA. The chain combines TRBV7-2 with TRBJ2-1; TRBD2 matches 10 bases. This TCR came from a woman aged 25 to 45 in good health and CMV-seronegative. The specimen sequenced was PBMCs. The CDR3 region is CASSPSGGSYNEQFF. DNA for the CDR3: TGTGCCAGCTCCCCTAGCGGGGGATCCTACAATGAGCAGTTCTTC.